The next 10 T cell receptor beta chains were all read from a single sample in a study of shared clonotypes between healthy human individuals. The protocol was immunoSEQ multiplex PCR, while the TCRdb copy is restricted to in-frame clones and leaves out a portion. The sample records under 2.5 million clones, 85% to 95% being singletons. The sequenced material came from naive CD4+ T cells from PBMCs. Subset in this sample: CD45RA+ positively selected. These receptors were collected from a man aged 18 to 30 in good health. Some clones in this sample may be carry-over from other donors' samples.

In its sample, this clone was seen once. The chain couples TRBV4-3 to TRBJ2-5, with D perhaps TRBD1 (6 bases). The J call may be faulty, since TRBJ2-7 better matches the DNA end. This CDR3 is 15 amino acids long. Germline CDR1 and CDR2: LGHNA and YSLEER. CDR3 amino acids: CASSPLGAPLYEQYF. CDR3 DNA: TGCGCCAGCAGCCCCTTGGGGGCGCCACTCTACGAGCAGTACTTC.

Remarks on this clone: The sample holds other DNA sequences that translate to the same CDR3. The chain has TRBV18 and TRBJ1-5, with unresolved D. The CDR3 length is 13 residues. Trimming took 3 bases from V and 3 from J, leaving 6 bases between them. Looked up from germline, CDR1 is KGHSH and CDR2 is LQKENI. The CDR3, as DNA: TGTGCCAGCTCACCCGGACTCAATCAGCCCCAGCATTTT. Residues: CASSPGLNQPQHF.

This chain uses TRBV28 with TRBJ1-2, with a weak D call TRBD1 (6 bases). The length of the CDR3 is 13 residues. Trimming stripped 10 bases from V and 0 bases from J, with 12 bases between. Per the germline V gene, CDR1 is MDHEN and CDR2 is SYDVKM. CDR3 sequence reads: CATWDTTNYGYTF. The CDR3 DNA follows: TGTGCCACATGGGACACAACTAACTATGGCTACACCTTC.

This clone was counted once. The chain has TRBV2 and TRBJ2-6, with D perhaps matching TRBD1 or TRBD2 (6 bases each). CDR1 and CDR2 from the germline V gene are SNHLY and FYNNEI. CDR3 length equals 17 residues. V was clipped by 7 bases and J by 0 bases, with 16 bases between them. CDR3: CASNRRDTSSGANVLTF. For the CDR3, the DNA is TGTGCCAGCAATAGGAGGGACACGAGCTCTGGGGCCAACGTCCTGACTTTC.

Concerning this clone itself: Additional DNA sequences in this sample encode the identical CDR3. J is TRBJ2-7 and V is TRBV5-1, with D possibly matching TRBD1 (5 bases). The germline V gene has CDR1 SGHRS and CDR2 YFSETQ. V dropped 1 base and J dropped 1 base, with 6 bases sitting between them. The CDR3 is 13 residues long. The CDR3 coding sequence is TGCGCCAGCAGCTTGACAGGTTCCTACGAGCAGTACTTC. Its protein product is CASSLTGSYEQYF.

V and J are TRBV27 and TRBJ2-7; 9 positions agree with TRBD2. The CDR3 covers 14 residues. CDR1 is MNHEY and CDR2 is SMNVEV in the germline V gene (reference sequence). Trimming cost V 3 bases and J 5 bases; bases outside gene matches: 5. CDR3 nucleotide sequence: TGTGCCAGCAGTTTCTTGCGGGAGGGAAACGAGCAGTACTTC. Protein sequence: CASSFLREGNEQYF.

Concerning this clone: The same CDR3 can be traced to other DNA sequences in this sample. The chain joins TRBV5-1 to TRBJ2-1; TRBD2 matches 7 bases. Germline values: CDR1 SGHRS, CDR2 YFSETQ. V was pared by 3 bases and J by 0 bases, with 3 bases of the junction left unmatched. There are 15 residues in the CDR3. The chain's CDR3 is CASSSSGSSYNEQFF. DNA for the CDR3: TGCGCCAGCAGCTCTAGCGGTAGCTCCTACAATGAGCAGTTCTTC.

The V and J genes are TRBV18 and TRBJ1-1; TRBD1 might be the D (5 bases). CDR1 is KGHSH, CDR2 LQKENI, per germline. This CDR3 is built from 14 residues. Between the trimmed V and J ends, which lost 4 bases and 6 bases, there was a span of 15 bases. The CDR3 region is CASSQGTWGSEAFF. CDR3 in DNA: TGTGCCAGCTCACAAGGGACGTGGGGCTCTGAAGCTTTCTTT.

V usage is TRBV30 and J usage is TRBJ1-1, with TRBD1 as a possible D gene (5 bases). The V gene's germline CDR1 is GTSNPN and CDR2 SVGIG (reference sequence). The length of the CDR3 is 11 residues. Trimming pared 0 bases from V and 10 bases from J, leaving 9 bases between. Written as DNA, the CDR3 is TGTGCCTGGAGTGTAGAGGGGAGAGCTTTCTTT. Its protein product is CAWSVEGRAFF.

The chain employs TRBV29-1 and TRBJ1-5; 8 bases are shared with TRBD1. Trimming cost V 4 bases and J 4 bases; bases outside gene matches: 6. This CDR3 has 14 amino acids. Per germline, CDR1 SQVTM and CDR2 ANQGSEA. CDR3 sequence (DNA): TGCAGCGTTGTTCCGACAGGGGAGAATCAGCCCCAGCATTTT. Translation: CSVVPTGENQPQHF.